Each of the 16 T cell receptor beta chains below was sequenced from the same sample in a study of cytomegalovirus exposure and HLA in healthy donors. With 60 Vbeta and 13 Jbeta primers, the PCR was carried out. Measured with immunoSEQ multiplex PCR; TCRdb has only the in-frame clones, and not every one. The repertoire holds about 180,000 clones, almost 80% seen once, with nearly 6.5% in the top ten. The sequenced material came from PBMCs. The receptors derive from a man aged 35 to 55 in good health and CMV-seropositive.

The CDR3 nucleotides are TGTGCCAGCAGCTTAGTTTCAGGTAAGGTACCTGAAGCTTTCTTT. Encoded protein: CASSLVSGKVPEAFF. V and J are TRBV11-2 and TRBJ1-1; no firm D call. CDR3 size: 15 residues. Between the trimmed V and J ends, which lost 1 base and 6 bases, there was a span of 15 bases. The germline CDR1 and CDR2 sequences are SGHAT and FQNNGV.

The CDR3 spells CASSLGWTGGFTGELFF. CDR3 nucleotides: TGTGCCAGCAGCTTAGGCTGGACAGGGGGCTTCACCGGGGAGCTGTTTTTT. V usage is TRBV11-2 and J usage is TRBJ2-2; 11 nucleotides align to TRBD1. The CDR3 length is 17 residues. V trimming: 1 base; J trimming: 4 bases; junction bases outside the gene matches: 5. Per the germline V gene, CDR1 is SGHAT and CDR2 is FQNNGV.

This chain joins TRBV5-6 and TRBJ2-5; D not resolved. The ends were cut back, 1 base at V and 1 base at J, with 8 bases in the middle. This CDR3 spans 14 amino acids. From germline, CDR1 is SGHDT and CDR2 YYEEEE. Written as DNA, the CDR3 is TGTGCCAGCAGCTTGCCTCGGGTCCAAGAGACCCAGTACTTC. This gives the protein CASSLPRVQETQYF.

V gene TRBV29-1 combines with J gene TRBJ2-1, with D possibly TRBD1 on 5 matching bases. This CDR3 spans 15 amino acids. Germline assignment: CDR1 SQVTM and CDR2 ANQGSEA. Trimming removed 7 bases from V and 7 bases from J, with 23 bases in between. The CDR3 reads CSATLQVGAENEQFF. CDR3 bases: TGCAGCGCTACTCTACAGGTTGGGGCTGAGAATGAGCAGTTCTTC.

The chain joins TRBV5-6 to TRBJ1-4, with 7 nucleotides matching TRBD1. The CDR3 length is 13 residues. V lost 4 bases to trimming and J lost 3 bases; unmatched junction nucleotides: 0. Germline V gene sequence: CDR1 SGHDT, CDR2 YYEEEE. The DNA for the CDR3 is TGTGCCAGCAGCGGGACAGCTAATGAAAAACTGTTTTTT. Protein: CASSGTANEKLFF.

This clone was counted once. The V and J genes are TRBV27 and TRBJ2-1; the match to TRBD2 covers 9 bases. The CDR3 contains 14 residues. CDR1 is MNHEY, CDR2 SMNVEV, per germline (reference sequence). The V gene end was trimmed by 5 bases and the J gene end by 6 bases; junction bases not matched to a gene: 5. CDR3 coding DNA: TGTGCCAGCAGTCACGGGACTAGCCGCAATGAGCAGTTCTTC. This sequence encodes CASSHGTSRNEQFF.

The chain links TRBV19 to TRBJ1-1; 8 bases are shared with TRBD1. V lost 4 bases, J lost 4 bases, and 5 bases stayed unmatched. The CDR3 covers 14 residues. CDR1 and CDR2 (germline): LNHDA, SQIVND (reference sequence). The DNA for the CDR3 is TGTGCCAGTAGTAAGGACAGGGACGGCACTGAAGCTTTCTTT. It specifies CASSKDRDGTEAFF.

The V and J genes are TRBV18 and TRBJ1-1; 8 bases align to TRBD1. Looked up from germline, CDR1 is KGHSH and CDR2 is LQKENI. The CDR3 has 14 amino acids. V gave up 3 bases and J gave up 3 bases; unmatched junction bases: 3. The CDR3 spells CASSPNRGDTEAFF. The CDR3 DNA sequence: TGTGCCAGCTCACCCAACAGGGGGGACACTGAAGCTTTCTTT.

The chain couples TRBV5-4 to TRBJ2-1; D is undetermined. This CDR3 spans 12 amino acids. V shed 2 bases and J shed 5 bases, with 5 bases lying between them. Germline CDR1 reads SGHNT; CDR2 reads YYREEE (reference sequence). This CDR3 reads CASSLTNNEQFF. The CDR3 nucleotides read TGTGCCAGCAGCTTAACTAACAATGAGCAGTTCTTC.

This clone was detected a few times. This rearrangement joins TRBV19 to TRBJ2-7, with D perhaps TRBD1 (6 bases). Trimming took 3 bases from V and 5 from J, leaving 11 bases between them. From germline, CDR1 is LNHDA and CDR2 SQIVND (reference sequence). This CDR3 has 13 amino acids. CDR3 loop: CASSIRGAHEQYF. The CDR3 coding sequence is TGTGCCAGTAGTATCAGGGGCGCACACGAGCAGTACTTC.

The chain is built from TRBV2 and TRBJ1-5; D uncertain. This CDR3 has 15 residues. CDR1 is SNHLY and CDR2 is FYNNEI in the germline V gene. Trimming stripped 4 bases from V and 0 bases from J, with 10 bases between. The CDR3 sequence is CASSGGIRSNQPQHF. CDR3 coding DNA: TGTGCCAGCAGTGGCGGAATCCGTAGCAATCAGCCCCAGCATTTT.

J is TRBJ1-2 and V is TRBV18; 8 positions agree with TRBD1. CDR1 is KGHSH, CDR2 LQKENI, per germline. The CDR3 is made up of 16 amino acids. After removal of 3 bases from V and 2 bases from J, the junction contained 8 bases not matched to a gene. The CDR3 DNA reads as TGTGCCAGCTCACCCGCCGGACAGGGCGGAAACTATGGCTACACCTTC. Residues: CASSPAGQGGNYGYTF.

The chain has TRBV30 and TRBJ1-5; TRBD1 matches at 8 bases. Trimming took 3 bases from V and 5 from J; bases not matched to a gene: 3. Germline V CDR1 and CDR2: GTSNPN, SVGIG (reference sequence). The length of the CDR3 is 13 residues. Here the CDR3 DNA reads TGTGCCTGGAGCAGGGGGCTAGATCAGCCCCAGCATTTT. Its translation is CAWSRGLDQPQHF.

The chain is built from TRBV14 and TRBJ2-2, with TRBD1 matching over 9 bases. V shed 10 bases and J 5 bases; nucleotides not matched to a gene: 8. The length of the CDR3 is 14 residues. Per the germline V gene, CDR1 is SGHDN and CDR2 is FVKESK. CDR3 DNA: TGTGCCACCGAGGGACAGGGACGAACCGGGGAGCTGTTTTTT. Amino acids: CATEGQGRTGELFF.

The chain combines TRBV7-3 with TRBJ2-3, with 7 bases that match TRBD2. This CDR3 is built from 15 residues. The germline CDR1 and CDR2 sequences are SGHTA and FQGTGA. With V trimmed by 5 bases and J by 5 bases, 10 bases remained unmatched. Written as DNA, the CDR3 is TGTGCCAGCAGCCAAGGGGTTAGCGGGCAAGATACGCAGTATTTT. Translated, it gives CASSQGVSGQDTQYF.

The chain uses TRBV14 and TRBJ2-3; D remains unclear. V lost 2 bases and J lost 2, with 8 bases in between. The CDR3 is 14 residues long. Germline lookup yields CDR1 SGHDN and CDR2 FVKESK. CDR3 nucleotide sequence: TGTGCCAGCAGCCAATCCAGTTTCACAGATACGCAGTATTTT. It codes for CASSQSSFTDTQYF.